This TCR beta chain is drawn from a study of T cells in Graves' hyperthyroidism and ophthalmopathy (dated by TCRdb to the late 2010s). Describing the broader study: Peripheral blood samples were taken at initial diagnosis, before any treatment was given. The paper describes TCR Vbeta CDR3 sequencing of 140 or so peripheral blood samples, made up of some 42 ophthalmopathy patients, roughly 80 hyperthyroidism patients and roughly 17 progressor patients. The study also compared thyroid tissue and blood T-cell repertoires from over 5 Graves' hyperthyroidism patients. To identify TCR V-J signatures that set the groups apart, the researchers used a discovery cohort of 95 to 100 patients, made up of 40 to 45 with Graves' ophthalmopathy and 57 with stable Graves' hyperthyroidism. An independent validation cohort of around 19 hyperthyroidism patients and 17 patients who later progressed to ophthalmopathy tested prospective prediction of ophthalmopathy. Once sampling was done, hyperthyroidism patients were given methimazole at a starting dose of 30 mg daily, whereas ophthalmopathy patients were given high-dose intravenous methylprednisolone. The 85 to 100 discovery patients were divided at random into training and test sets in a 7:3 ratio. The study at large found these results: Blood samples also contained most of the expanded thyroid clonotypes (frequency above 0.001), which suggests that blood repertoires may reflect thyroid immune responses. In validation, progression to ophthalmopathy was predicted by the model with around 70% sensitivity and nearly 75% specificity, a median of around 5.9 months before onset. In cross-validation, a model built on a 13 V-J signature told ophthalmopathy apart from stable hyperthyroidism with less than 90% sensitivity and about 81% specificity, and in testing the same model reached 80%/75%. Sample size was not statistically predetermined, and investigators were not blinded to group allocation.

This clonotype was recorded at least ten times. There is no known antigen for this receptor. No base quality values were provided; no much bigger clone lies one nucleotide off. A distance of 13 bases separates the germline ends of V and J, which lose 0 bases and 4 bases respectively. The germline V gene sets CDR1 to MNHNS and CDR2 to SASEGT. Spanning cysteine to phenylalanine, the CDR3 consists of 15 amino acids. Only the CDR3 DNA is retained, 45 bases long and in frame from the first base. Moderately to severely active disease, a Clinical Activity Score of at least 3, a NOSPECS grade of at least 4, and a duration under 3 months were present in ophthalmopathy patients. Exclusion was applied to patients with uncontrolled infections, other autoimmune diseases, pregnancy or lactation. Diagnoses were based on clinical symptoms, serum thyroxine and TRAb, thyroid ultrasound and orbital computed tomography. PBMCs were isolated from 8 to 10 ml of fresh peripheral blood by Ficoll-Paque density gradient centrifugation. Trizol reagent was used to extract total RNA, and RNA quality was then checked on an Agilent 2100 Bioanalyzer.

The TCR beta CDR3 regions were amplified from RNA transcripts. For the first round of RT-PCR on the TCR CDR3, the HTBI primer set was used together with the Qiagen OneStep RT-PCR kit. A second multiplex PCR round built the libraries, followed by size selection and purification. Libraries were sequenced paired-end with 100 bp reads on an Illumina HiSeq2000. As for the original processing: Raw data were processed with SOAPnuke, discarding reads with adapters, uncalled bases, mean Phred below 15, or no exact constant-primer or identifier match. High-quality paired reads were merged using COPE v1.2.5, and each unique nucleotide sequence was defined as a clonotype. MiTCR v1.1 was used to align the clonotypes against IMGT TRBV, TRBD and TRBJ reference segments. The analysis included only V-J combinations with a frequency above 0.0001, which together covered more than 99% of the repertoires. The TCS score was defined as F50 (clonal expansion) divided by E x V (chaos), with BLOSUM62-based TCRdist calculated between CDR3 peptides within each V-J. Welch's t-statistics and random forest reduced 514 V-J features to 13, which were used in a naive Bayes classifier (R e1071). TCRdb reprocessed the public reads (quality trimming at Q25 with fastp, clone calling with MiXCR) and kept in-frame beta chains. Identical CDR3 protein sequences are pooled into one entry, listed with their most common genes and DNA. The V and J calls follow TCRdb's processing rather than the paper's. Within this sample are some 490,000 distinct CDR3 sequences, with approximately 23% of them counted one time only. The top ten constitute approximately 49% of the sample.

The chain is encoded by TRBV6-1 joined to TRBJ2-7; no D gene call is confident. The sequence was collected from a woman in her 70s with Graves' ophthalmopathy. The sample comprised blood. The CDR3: CASSEASGYPYEQYF. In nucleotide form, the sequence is TGTGCCAGCAGTGAAGCGTCCGGGTACCCATACGAGCAGTACTTC.